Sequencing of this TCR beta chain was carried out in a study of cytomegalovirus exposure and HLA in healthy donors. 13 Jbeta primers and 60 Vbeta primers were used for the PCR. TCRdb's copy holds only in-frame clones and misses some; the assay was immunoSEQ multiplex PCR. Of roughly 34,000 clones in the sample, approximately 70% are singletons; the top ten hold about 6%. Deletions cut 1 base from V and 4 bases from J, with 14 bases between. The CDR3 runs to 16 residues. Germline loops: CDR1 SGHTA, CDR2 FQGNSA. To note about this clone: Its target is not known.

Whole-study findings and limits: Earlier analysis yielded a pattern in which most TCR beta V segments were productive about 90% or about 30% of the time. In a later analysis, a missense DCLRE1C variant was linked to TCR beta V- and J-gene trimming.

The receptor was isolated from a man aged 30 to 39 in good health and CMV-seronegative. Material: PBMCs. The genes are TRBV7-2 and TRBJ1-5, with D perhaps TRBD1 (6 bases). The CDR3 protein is CASSLVGGAVNQPQHF. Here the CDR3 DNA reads TGTGCCAGCAGCTTAGTAGGGGGGGCAGTAAATCAGCCCCAGCATTTT. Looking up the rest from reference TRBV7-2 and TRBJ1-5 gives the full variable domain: GAGVSQSPSNKVTEKGKDVELRCDPISGHTALYWYRQSLGQGLEFLIYFQGNSAPDKSGLPSDRFSAERTGGSVSTLTIQRTQQEDSAVYLCASSLVGGAVNQPQHFGDGTRLSIL.